This T cell receptor (beta chain) was recovered during a study of radiation and T cells in renal cell carcinoma. The study's findings and limits: Irradiated tumors had higher TCR clonality than control tumors.

This table comes from immunoSEQ multiplex PCR, and its TCRdb copy is limited to in-frame clones, with some not included. The sample lists about 8,900 clones; about 66% were seen once. In germline, CDR1 is WNHNN, CDR2 SYGVQD (reference sequence). This CDR3 has 14 residues. The J segment lost 7 bases and the V segment lost 4 bases, leaving 4 bases of the junction unmatched. The treatment here: treatment-naive control, cytoreductive nephrectomy. The patient's renal cell carcinoma had clear cell pathology. Sequenced control tumors were from fewer than 14 males and several females, median age approximately 62. This clone was recorded once. Its antigen is still unknown.

The origin of this receptor is a man aged 55 to 69 with renal cell carcinoma. Sequencing used tumor tissue, obtained from a patient whose treatment was nephrectomy without radiotherapy. The rearrangement joins TRBV10-1 to TRBJ1-6; TRBD1 matches 7 bases. CDR3 sequence reads: CASSGGQANSPLHF. The DNA of the CDR3 is TGCGCCAGCAGTGGTGGACAGGCCAATTCACCCCTCCACTTT.